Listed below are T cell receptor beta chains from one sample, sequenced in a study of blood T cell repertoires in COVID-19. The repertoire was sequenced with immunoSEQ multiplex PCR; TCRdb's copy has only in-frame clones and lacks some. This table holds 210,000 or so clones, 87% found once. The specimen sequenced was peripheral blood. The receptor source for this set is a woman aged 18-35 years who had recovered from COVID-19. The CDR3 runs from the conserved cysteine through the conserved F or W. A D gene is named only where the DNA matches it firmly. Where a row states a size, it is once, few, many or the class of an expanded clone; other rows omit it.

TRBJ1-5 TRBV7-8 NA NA TGTGCCAGCTCCAGGATGGAGGATATGAGCAATCAGCCCCAGCATTTT CASSRMEDMSNQPQHF
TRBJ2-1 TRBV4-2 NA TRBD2 TGTGCCAGCAGCCAAGATATAGGACTAGCGGGAGGGCCTGTCTACAATGAGCAGTTCTTC CASSQDIGLAGGPVYNEQFF
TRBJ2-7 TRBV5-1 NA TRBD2 TGCGCCAGCAGCCCCAAGGTCGGGACTAGCGGATCCTACGAGCAGTACTTC CASSPKVGTSGSYEQYF
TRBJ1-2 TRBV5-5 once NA TGTGCCAGCAGCTTAAGGTCACGAGCGGACTATGGCTACACCTTC CASSLRSRADYGYTF
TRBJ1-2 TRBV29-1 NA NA TGCAGCGTTGTCCCGGGACTGGGGGGCTACACCTTC CSVVPGLGGYTF
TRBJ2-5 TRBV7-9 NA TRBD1 TGTGCCAGCAGCTTAGTCGAACAGGGGAAAGAGACCCAGTACTTC CASSLVEQGKETQYF
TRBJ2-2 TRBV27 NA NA TGTGCCAGCAGTTTAAACAGGGGGGGAGCCGGGGAGCTGTTTTTT CASSLNRGGAGELFF
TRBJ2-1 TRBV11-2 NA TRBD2 TGTGCCAGCAGCTTGTTAGCGGGAGGGGGTTTCTACAATGAGCAGTTCTTC CASSLLAGGGFYNEQFF
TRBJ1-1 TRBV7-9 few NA TGTGCCAGCAGCTTAGCCAAAGTGGACAGAATGAACACTGAAGCTTTCTTT CASSLAKVDRMNTEAFF
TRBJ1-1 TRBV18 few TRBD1 TGTGCCAGCTCACCGGGACAGCCCACTGAAGCTTTCTTT CASSPGQPTEAFF
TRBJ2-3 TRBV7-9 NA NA TGTGCCAGCAGCAAGAGGGAGGGCACAGATACGCAGTATTTT CASSKREGTDTQYF
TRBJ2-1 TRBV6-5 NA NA TGTGCCAGCCTACAGGTGGGGGCGGGTGAGCAGTTCTTC CASLQVGAGEQFF
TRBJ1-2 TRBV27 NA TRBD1 TGTGCCAGCAGTTTGACAGGGATTAACTATGGCTACACCTTC CASSLTGINYGYTF
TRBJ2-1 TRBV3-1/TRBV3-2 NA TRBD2 TGTGCCAGCAGCTGGCGGACTAGCGGGAGTTCAGATGAGCAGTTCTTC CASSWRTSGSSDEQFF
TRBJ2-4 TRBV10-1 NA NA TGCGCCAGCAGTGAGAACAGGGACGGCATTCAGTACTTC CASSENRDGIQYF
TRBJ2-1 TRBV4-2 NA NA TGTGCCAGCAGCCAAGATCAGGAGGCCGGTGGGCAGTTCTTC CASSQDQEAGGQFF
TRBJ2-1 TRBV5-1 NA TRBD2 TGCGCCAGCAGCCCACTGGTGGGAGGGTCCTACAATGAGCAGTTCTTC CASSPLVGGSYNEQFF
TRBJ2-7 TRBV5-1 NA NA TGCGCCAGCACCCAAGGGGGAAACGAGCAGTACTTC CASTQGGNEQYF